The clone carrying this T cell receptor beta chain was observed many times. TCRdb ran MiXCR on the RACE reads and lists one entry per CDR3 protein. Of tens of thousands of distinct CDR3 sequences in the sample, approximately 10% are singletons; the top ten hold 2% to 2.5%. These data are taken from a study of human T cells and chemical hapten exposure. Germline CDR1 is DFQATT and CDR2 is SNEGSKA (reference sequence). This CDR3 has 17 residues. V shed 1 base, J shed 3 bases, and the junction held 11 bases outside the gene matches. The time point here: patch test 2, 6 weeks after DPC sensitization. This sample's treatment: therapeutic diphenylcyclopropenone sensitization with weekly scalp DPC.

The chain is built from TRBV20-1 and TRBJ2-5; 10 bases line up with TRBD2. The sample was whole blood, taken in connection with sensitization to the hapten diphenylcyclopropenone (DPC). The TCR comes from a woman in her 30s with alopecia areata. Some clones in this sample may be carry-over from other donors' samples. For the CDR3, the DNA is TGCAGTGCTAGAGGAGTCGTTGGACTAGCGGAAAAAGAGACCCAGTACTTC. Protein: CSARGVVGLAEKETQYF.